This TCR beta chain emerged from a study of human CD4 T cells and Enterobacteriaceae. Measured with immunoSEQ multiplex PCR; TCRdb has only the in-frame clones, and not every one. Seen here are tens of thousands of clones, 70% to 90% observed once, and the top ten hold around 0.88%. Sorting took every CD4+ cell except CD45RA+CCR7+CD95- naive cells, reaching over 98% purity. CD8+, CD14+, CD16+, CD56+, CD19+ and CD25-bright cells were excluded before sorting. Germline V lookup: CDR1 LNHDA, CDR2 SQIVND (reference sequence). This CDR3 spans 14 amino acids. V was shortened by 6 bases and J by 0 bases, with 11 bases between the two germline ends.

Source material: memory CD4+ T cells from blood. The source of this sequence is a human donor in good health. The V and J genes are TRBV19 and TRBJ1-2; D call uncertain. Here the CDR3 reads CASRSLLANYGYTF. The DNA for the CDR3 is TGTGCCAGTAGGTCGCTCTTAGCTAACTATGGCTACACCTTC.